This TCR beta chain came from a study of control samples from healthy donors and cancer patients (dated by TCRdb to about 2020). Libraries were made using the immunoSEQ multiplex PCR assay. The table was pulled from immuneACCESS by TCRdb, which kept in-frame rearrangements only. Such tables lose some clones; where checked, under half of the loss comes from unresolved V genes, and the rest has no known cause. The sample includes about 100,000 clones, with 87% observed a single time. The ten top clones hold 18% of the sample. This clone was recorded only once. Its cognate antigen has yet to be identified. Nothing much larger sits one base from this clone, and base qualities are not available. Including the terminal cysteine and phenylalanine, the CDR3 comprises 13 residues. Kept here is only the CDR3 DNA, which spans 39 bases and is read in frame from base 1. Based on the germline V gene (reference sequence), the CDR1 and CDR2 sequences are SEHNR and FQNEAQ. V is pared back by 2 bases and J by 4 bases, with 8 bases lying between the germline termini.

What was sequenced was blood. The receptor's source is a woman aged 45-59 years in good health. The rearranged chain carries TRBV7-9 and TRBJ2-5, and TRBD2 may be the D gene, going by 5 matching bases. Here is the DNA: TGTGCCAGCAGCTTACCCAGCGGAGAGACCCAGTACTTC. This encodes CASSLPSGETQYF.